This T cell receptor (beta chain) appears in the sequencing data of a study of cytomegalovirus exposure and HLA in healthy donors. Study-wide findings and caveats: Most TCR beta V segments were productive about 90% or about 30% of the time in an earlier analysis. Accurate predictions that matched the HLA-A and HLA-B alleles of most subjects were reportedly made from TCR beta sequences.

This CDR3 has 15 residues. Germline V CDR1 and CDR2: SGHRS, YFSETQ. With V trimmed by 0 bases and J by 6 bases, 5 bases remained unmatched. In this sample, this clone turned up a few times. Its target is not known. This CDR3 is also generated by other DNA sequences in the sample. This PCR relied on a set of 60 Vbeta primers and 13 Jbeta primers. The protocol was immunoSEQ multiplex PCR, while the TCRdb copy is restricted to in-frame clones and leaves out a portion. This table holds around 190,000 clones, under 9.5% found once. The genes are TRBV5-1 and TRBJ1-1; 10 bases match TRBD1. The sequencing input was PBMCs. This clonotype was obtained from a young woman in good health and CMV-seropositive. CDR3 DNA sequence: TGCGCCAGCAGCTTGGGGCCGGGACAGGGGTCTGAAGCTTTCTTT. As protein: CASSLGPGQGSEAFF. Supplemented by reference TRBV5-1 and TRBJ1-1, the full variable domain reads KAGVTQTPRYLIKTRGQQVTLSCSPISGHRSVSWYQQTPGQGLQFLFEYFSETQRNKGNFPGRFSGRQFSNSRSEMNVSTLELGDSALYLCASSLGPGQGSEAFFGQGTRLTVV.